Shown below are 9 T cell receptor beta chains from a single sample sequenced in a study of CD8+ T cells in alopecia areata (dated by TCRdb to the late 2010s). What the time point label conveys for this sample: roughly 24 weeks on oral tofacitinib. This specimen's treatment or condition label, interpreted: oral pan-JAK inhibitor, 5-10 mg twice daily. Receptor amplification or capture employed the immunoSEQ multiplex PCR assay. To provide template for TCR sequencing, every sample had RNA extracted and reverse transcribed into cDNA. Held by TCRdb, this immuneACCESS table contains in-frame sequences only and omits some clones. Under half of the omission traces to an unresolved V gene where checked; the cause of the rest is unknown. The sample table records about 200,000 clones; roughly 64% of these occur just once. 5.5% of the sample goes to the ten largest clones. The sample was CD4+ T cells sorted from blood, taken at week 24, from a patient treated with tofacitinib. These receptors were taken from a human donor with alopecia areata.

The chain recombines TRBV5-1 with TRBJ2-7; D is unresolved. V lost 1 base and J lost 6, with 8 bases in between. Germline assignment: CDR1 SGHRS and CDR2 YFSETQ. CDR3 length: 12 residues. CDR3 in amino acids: CASSLNTPEQYF. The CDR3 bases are TGCGCCAGCAGCTTGAACACCCCCGAGCAGTACTTC.

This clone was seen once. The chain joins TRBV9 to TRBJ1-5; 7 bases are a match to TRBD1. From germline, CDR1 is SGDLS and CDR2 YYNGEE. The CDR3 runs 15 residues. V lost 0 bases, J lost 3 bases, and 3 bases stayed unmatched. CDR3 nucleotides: TGTGCCAGCAGCGTAGAGGGGGCGTACAATCAGCCCCAGCATTTT. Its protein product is CASSVEGAYNQPQHF.

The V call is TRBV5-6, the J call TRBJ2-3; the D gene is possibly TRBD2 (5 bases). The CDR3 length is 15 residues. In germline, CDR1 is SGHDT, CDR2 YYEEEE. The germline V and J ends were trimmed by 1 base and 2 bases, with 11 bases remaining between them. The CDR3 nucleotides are TGTGCCAGCAGCTTGCTTAGCGACGCCACAGATACGCAGTATTTT. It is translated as CASSLLSDATDTQYF.

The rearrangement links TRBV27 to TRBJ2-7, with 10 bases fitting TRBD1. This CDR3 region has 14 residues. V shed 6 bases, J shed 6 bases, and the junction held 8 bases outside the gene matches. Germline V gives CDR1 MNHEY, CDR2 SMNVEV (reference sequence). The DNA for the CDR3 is TGTGCCAGCAGGCGAGCCGGGACAGGGGTCGAGCAGTACTTC. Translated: CASRRAGTGVEQYF.

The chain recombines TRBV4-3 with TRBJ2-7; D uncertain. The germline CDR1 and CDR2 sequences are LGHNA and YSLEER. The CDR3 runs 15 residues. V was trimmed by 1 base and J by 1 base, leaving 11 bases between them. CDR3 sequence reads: CASSQGMELSYEQYF. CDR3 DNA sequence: TGCGCCAGCAGCCAAGGAATGGAGCTTTCCTACGAGCAGTACTTC.

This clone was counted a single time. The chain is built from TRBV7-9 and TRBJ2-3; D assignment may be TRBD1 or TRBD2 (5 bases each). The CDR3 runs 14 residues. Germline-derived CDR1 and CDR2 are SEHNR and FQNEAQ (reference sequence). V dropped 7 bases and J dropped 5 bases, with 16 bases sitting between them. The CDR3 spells CASKWSGGGDTQYF. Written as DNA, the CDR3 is TGTGCCAGCAAGTGGTCAGGTGGGGGAGATACGCAGTATTTT.

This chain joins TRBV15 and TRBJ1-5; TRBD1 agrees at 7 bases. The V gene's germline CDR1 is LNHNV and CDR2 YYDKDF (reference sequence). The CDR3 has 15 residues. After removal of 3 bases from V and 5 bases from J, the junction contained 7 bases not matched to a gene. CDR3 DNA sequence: TGTGCCACCAGCAGTCATAAGACAGGGCATCAGCCCCAGCATTTT. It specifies CATSSHKTGHQPQHF.

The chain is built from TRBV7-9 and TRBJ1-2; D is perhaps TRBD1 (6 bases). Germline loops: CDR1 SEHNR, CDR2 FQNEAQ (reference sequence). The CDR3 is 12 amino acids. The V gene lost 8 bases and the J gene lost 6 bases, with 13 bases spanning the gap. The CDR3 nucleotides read TGTGCCAGCCAACGACAGGATAATGGCTACACCTTC. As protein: CASQRQDNGYTF.

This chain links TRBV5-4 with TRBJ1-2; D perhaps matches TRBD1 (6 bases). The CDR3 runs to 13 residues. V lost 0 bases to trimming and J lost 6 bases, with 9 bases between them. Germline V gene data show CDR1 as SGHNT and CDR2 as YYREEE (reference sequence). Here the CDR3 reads CASSLDSGDGYTF. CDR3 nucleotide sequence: TGTGCCAGCAGCTTGGATTCAGGGGATGGCTACACCTTC.